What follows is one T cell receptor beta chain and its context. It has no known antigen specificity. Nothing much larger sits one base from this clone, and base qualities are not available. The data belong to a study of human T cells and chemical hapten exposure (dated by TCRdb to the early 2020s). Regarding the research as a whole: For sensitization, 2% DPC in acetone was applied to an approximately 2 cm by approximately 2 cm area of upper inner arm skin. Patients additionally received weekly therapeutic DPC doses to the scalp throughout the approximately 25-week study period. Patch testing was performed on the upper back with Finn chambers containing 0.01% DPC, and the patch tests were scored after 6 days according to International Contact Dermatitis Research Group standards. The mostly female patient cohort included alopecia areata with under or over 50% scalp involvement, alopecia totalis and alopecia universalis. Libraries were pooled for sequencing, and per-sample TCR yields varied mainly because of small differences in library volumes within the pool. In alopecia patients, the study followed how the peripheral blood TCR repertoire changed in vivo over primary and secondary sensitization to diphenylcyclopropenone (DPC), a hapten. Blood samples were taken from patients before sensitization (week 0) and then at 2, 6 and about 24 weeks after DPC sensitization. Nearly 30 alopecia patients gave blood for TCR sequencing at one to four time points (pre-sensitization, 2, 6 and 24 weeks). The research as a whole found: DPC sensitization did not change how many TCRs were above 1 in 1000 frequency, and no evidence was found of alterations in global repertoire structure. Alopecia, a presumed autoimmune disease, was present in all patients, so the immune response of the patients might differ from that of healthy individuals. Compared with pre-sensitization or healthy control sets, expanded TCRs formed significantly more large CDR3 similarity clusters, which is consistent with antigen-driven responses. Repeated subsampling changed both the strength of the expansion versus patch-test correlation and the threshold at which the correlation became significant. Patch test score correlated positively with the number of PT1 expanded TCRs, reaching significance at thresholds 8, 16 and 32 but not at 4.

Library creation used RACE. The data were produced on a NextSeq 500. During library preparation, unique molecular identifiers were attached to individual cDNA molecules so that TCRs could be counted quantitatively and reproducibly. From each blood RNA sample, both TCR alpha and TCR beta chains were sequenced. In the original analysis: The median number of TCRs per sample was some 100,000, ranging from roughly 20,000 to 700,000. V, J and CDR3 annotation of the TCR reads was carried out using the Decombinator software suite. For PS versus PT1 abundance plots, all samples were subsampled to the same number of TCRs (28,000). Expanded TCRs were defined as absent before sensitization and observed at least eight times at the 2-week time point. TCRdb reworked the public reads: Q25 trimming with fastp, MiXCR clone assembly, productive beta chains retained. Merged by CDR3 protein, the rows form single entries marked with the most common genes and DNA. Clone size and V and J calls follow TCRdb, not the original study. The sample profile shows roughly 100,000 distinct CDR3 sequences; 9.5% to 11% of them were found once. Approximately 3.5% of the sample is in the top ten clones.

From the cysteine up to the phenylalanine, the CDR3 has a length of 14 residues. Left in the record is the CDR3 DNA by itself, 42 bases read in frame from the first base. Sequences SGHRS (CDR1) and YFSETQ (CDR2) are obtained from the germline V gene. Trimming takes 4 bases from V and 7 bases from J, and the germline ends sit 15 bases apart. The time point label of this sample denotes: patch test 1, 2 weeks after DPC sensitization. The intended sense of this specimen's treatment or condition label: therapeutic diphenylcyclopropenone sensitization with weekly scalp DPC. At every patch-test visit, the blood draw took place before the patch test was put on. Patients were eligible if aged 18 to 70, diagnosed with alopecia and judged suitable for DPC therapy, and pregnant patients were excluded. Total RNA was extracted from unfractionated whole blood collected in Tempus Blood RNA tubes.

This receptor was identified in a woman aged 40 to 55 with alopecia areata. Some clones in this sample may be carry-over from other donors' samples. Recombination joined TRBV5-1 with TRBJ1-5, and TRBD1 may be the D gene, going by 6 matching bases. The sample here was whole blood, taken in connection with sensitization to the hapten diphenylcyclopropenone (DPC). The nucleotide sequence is TGCGCCAGCAGCCCCGGGACAACCCGCCAGCCCCAGCATTTT. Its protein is CASSPGTTRQPQHF.